This is a list of T cell receptor beta chains from one sample in a study of cytomegalovirus exposure and HLA in healthy donors. Some clones are missing from TCRdb's copy, which holds only in-frame ones; the method was immunoSEQ multiplex PCR. Of about 130,000 clones listed, around three quarters are singletons. Material for sequencing was PBMCs. These receptor sequences come from a man between 35 and 55 years old in good health and CMV-seropositive. Both conserved end residues are part of each CDR3. D genes are given only for firm matches. The listing skips clone size in some rows; elsewhere it reads once, few, many or a size class.

D gene: -; J gene: TRBJ1-2; clone size: -; V gene: TRBV6-1; CDR3 DNA: TGTGCCAGCAGTGAATGGTTAGGGGGTCGTGGAGACTATGGCTACACCTTC; CDR3 protein: CASSEWLGGRGDYGYTF
D gene: TRBD2; J gene: TRBJ2-1; clone size: -; V gene: TRBV27; CDR3 DNA: TGTGCCAGCAGTCAGCTTTTAGCGGGAGCTGAGCAGTTCTTC; CDR3 protein: CASSQLLAGAEQFF
D gene: -; J gene: TRBJ1-2; clone size: -; V gene: TRBV28; CDR3 DNA: TGTGCCAGCAGCCCGAGCGGGGTACGGTATGGCTACACCTTC; CDR3 protein: CASSPSGVRYGYTF
D gene: -; J gene: TRBJ2-7; clone size: -; V gene: TRBV11-2; CDR3 DNA: TGTGCCAGCAACCCTCGGGGTCCCAGCTACGAGCAGTACTTC; CDR3 protein: CASNPRGPSYEQYF
D gene: -; J gene: TRBJ1-1; clone size: -; V gene: TRBV4-1; CDR3 DNA: TGCGCCAGCAGCCAAGAGGACCGCCGCTGGGCGGGTACTGAAGCTTTCTTT; CDR3 protein: CASSQEDRRWAGTEAFF
D gene: -; J gene: TRBJ2-1; clone size: -; V gene: TRBV7-8; CDR3 DNA: TGTGCCAGCAGCTTAGAGGAGGAAAACTTCAATGAGCAGTTCTTC; CDR3 protein: CASSLEEENFNEQFF
D gene: -; J gene: TRBJ1-5; clone size: few; V gene: TRBV6-6; CDR3 DNA: TGTGCCAGCAGTACTACGGCGGGCAGGGGAGAGCCCCAGCATTTT; CDR3 protein: CASSTTAGRGEPQHF
D gene: TRBD2; J gene: TRBJ2-1; clone size: once; V gene: TRBV7-6; CDR3 DNA: TGTGCCAGCAGCTTGTTAGCGGGAGGGGGTTGGAATGAGCAGTTCTTC; CDR3 protein: CASSLLAGGGWNEQFF
D gene: -; J gene: TRBJ1-5; clone size: -; V gene: TRBV19; CDR3 DNA: TGTGCCAGTAGTATAGCCAGGGGCAATCAGCCCCAGCATTTT; CDR3 protein: CASSIARGNQPQHF
D gene: TRBD2; J gene: TRBJ2-7; clone size: -; V gene: TRBV15; CDR3 DNA: TGTGCCACCAGCAGAGGGGTGAGCGGGAGGGCCCACGAGCAGTACTTC; CDR3 protein: CATSRGVSGRAHEQYF
D gene: -; J gene: TRBJ1-6; clone size: -; V gene: TRBV6-5; CDR3 DNA: TGTGCCAGCAGCGTAAACGGCGGTTCACCCCTCCACTTT; CDR3 protein: CASSVNGGSPLHF
D gene: TRBD1; J gene: TRBJ2-7; clone size: few; V gene: TRBV7-6; CDR3 DNA: TGTGCCAGCAGCCGGGACAGTACAAGCGAGCAGTACTTC; CDR3 protein: CASSRDSTSEQYF
D gene: -; J gene: TRBJ2-1; clone size: few; V gene: TRBV11-2; CDR3 DNA: TGTGCCAGCAGGGCCCCAGGGGATAAGCAGTTCTTC; CDR3 protein: CASRAPGDKQFF
D gene: -; J gene: TRBJ2-7; clone size: -; V gene: TRBV11-2; CDR3 DNA: TGTGCCAGCAGCTTCGGGGTCCCGGGCGAGCAGTACTTC; CDR3 protein: CASSFGVPGEQYF
D gene: -; J gene: TRBJ2-6; clone size: few; V gene: TRBV6-5; CDR3 DNA: TGTGCCAGCAGTTACGAGCTCTCTGGGGCCAACGTCCTGACTTTC; CDR3 protein: CASSYELSGANVLTF
D gene: -; J gene: TRBJ1-1; clone size: -; V gene: TRBV10-3; CDR3 DNA: TGTGCCATCAGAGGCTACGGGGGAAACACTGAAGCTTTCTTT; CDR3 protein: CAIRGYGGNTEAFF
D gene: -; J gene: TRBJ2-4; clone size: once; V gene: TRBV19; CDR3 DNA: TGTGCCAGTACCGGGGTACCAAACATTCAGTACTTC; CDR3 protein: CASTGVPNIQYF
D gene: -; J gene: TRBJ1-1; clone size: few; V gene: TRBV29-1; CDR3 DNA: TGCAGCGTAGGGGAGGGGAACACTGAAGCTTTCTTT; CDR3 protein: CSVGEGNTEAFF
D gene: -; J gene: TRBJ2-1; clone size: -; V gene: TRBV11-2; CDR3 DNA: TGTGCCAGCAGCTTAGTAGCGTCGTACAATGAGCAGTTCTTC; CDR3 protein: CASSLVASYNEQFF
D gene: -; J gene: TRBJ1-1; clone size: -; V gene: TRBV5-1; CDR3 DNA: TGCGCCAGCAGCTTAACGGAGATGAACACTGAAGCTTTCTTT; CDR3 protein: CASSLTEMNTEAFF
D gene: TRBD1; J gene: TRBJ2-6; clone size: -; V gene: TRBV11-2; CDR3 DNA: TGTGCCAGCAGCTCACTACAGGGGTCCGGGGCCAACGTCCTGACTTTC; CDR3 protein: CASSSLQGSGANVLTF
D gene: -; J gene: TRBJ1-5; clone size: few; V gene: TRBV27; CDR3 DNA: TGTGCCAGCAGTTTGGATAACAGTGGAAGCAATCAGCCCCAGCATTTT; CDR3 protein: CASSLDNSGSNQPQHF
D gene: TRBD2; J gene: TRBJ2-3; clone size: -; V gene: TRBV5-4; CDR3 DNA: TGTGCCAGCAGCTCCGACCCATTTACTAGCGGGAGCACGGATACGCAGTATTTT; CDR3 protein: CASSSDPFTSGSTDTQYF
D gene: -; J gene: TRBJ2-2; clone size: -; V gene: TRBV27; CDR3 DNA: TGTGCCAGCAGTCTGAGCTTGGCAGGGAAACTGAATGAGGACGGGGAGCTGTTTTTT; CDR3 protein: CASSLSLAGKLNEDGELFF
D gene: TRBD1; J gene: TRBJ2-7; clone size: few; V gene: TRBV7-9; CDR3 DNA: TGTGCCAGCAGCGCAGACACAGGGGGACGCGACGAGCAGTACTTC; CDR3 protein: CASSADTGGRDEQYF
D gene: -; J gene: TRBJ2-4; clone size: -; V gene: TRBV4-1; CDR3 DNA: TGCGCCAGCAGCCAAGATTCTACACAGTCCCATAAAAACATTCAGTACTTC; CDR3 protein: CASSQDSTQSHKNIQYF
D gene: TRBD2; J gene: TRBJ2-3; clone size: -; V gene: TRBV7-2; CDR3 DNA: TGTGCCAGCAGCTTCTTAGCGGGAGGAGGCACAGATACGCAGTATTTT; CDR3 protein: CASSFLAGGGTDTQYF
D gene: -; J gene: TRBJ1-4; clone size: -; V gene: TRBV2; CDR3 DNA: TGTGCCAGCAGGGATTACGGGTCTAATGAAAAACTGTTTTTT; CDR3 protein: CASRDYGSNEKLFF
D gene: -; J gene: TRBJ1-3; clone size: -; V gene: TRBV7-2; CDR3 DNA: TGTGCCAGCAGCTTCCCTGGGGGGAACACCATATATTTT; CDR3 protein: CASSFPGGNTIYF
D gene: -; J gene: TRBJ1-2; clone size: -; V gene: TRBV19; CDR3 DNA: TGTGCCAGTAGTATGGGCAGGGTGAGCTACACCTTC; CDR3 protein: CASSMGRVSYTF
D gene: TRBD2; J gene: TRBJ2-3; clone size: -; V gene: TRBV7-6; CDR3 DNA: TGTGCCAGCAGCCGATTTGGACTAGCGGGAAGAGAAGATACGCAGTATTTT; CDR3 protein: CASSRFGLAGREDTQYF
D gene: -; J gene: TRBJ2-3; clone size: -; V gene: TRBV5-6; CDR3 DNA: TGTGCCAGCAGCCGAATCCGAACTAGCACAGATACGCAGTATTTT; CDR3 protein: CASSRIRTSTDTQYF
D gene: TRBD1; J gene: TRBJ1-4; clone size: -; V gene: TRBV30; CDR3 DNA: TGTGCCTGGAGTTCCCGACTCTTTGACAGGGGGACCGAAAAACTGTTTTTT; CDR3 protein: CAWSSRLFDRGTEKLFF
D gene: -; J gene: TRBJ2-7; clone size: few; V gene: TRBV10-3; CDR3 DNA: TGTGCCATCAGAGGCGAGCGCGGCTCCTACGAGCAGTACTTC; CDR3 protein: CAIRGERGSYEQYF
D gene: TRBD2; J gene: TRBJ2-5; clone size: -; V gene: TRBV5-1; CDR3 DNA: TGCGCCAGCAGCTTGGGACTAGCGGGAGTAGGTTTCCGGGAGACCCAGTACTTC; CDR3 protein: CASSLGLAGVGFRETQYF
D gene: TRBD1; J gene: TRBJ2-3; clone size: -; V gene: TRBV29-1; CDR3 DNA: TGCAGCGTTCTGCCGGGACAGTCCTGGACAGATACGCAGTATTTT; CDR3 protein: CSVLPGQSWTDTQYF
D gene: -; J gene: TRBJ1-5; clone size: -; V gene: TRBV27; CDR3 DNA: TGTGCCAGCAGTCCCGCCAGGGTTTCTCAGCCCCAGCATTTT; CDR3 protein: CASSPARVSQPQHF
D gene: -; J gene: TRBJ2-7; clone size: -; V gene: TRBV7-2; CDR3 DNA: TGTGCCAGCAGCTCACAGGGCTACGAGCAGTACTTC; CDR3 protein: CASSSQGYEQYF
D gene: TRBD2; J gene: TRBJ2-5; clone size: -; V gene: TRBV30; CDR3 DNA: TGTGCCTGGAGTGTAACCGGGACTAGCGGGAGGGCCGGTGAGACCCAGTACTTC; CDR3 protein: CAWSVTGTSGRAGETQYF